A selection of T cell receptor beta chains follows, all from one sample in a study of T cell responses to AZD1222 COVID-19 vaccine. This table comes from immunoSEQ multiplex PCR, and its TCRdb copy is limited to in-frame clones, with some not included. The sample holds fewer than 95,000 clones, 75% to 90% seen once. The sequencing here drew on peripheral blood, taken on day 0 of AZD1222 vaccination. The source of these receptors is an adult in good health. CDR3s leave out the opening cysteine and the closing phenylalanine or tryptophan. Only part of the rows carry a size: once, few, many, or a class if the clone is expanded.

cdr3_aa,j_call,cdr3_length,clone_size,v_call
ASSEHTGELF,TRBJ2-2,10,-,TRBV10-1
ATSRDGIGTDTQY,TRBJ2-3,13,-,TRBV15
ASSLAEGAPNEKLF,TRBJ1-4,14,-,TRBV5-1
ASSHPRDRVQY,TRBJ2-7,11,-,TRBV6-2/TRBV6-3
SVEEASGTYSYEQY,TRBJ2-7,14,-,TRBV29-1
ASSSTGFNEQF,TRBJ2-1,11,-,TRBV7-3
ASSAASGQQETQY,TRBJ2-5,13,-,TRBV9
ASGTPRGRNEQF,TRBJ2-1,12,-,TRBV12-5
ASSSGLGGGTDTQY,TRBJ2-3,14,once,TRBV7-9
ASSSGTSVTGELF,TRBJ2-2,13,-,TRBV5-1
SVRMNRGGDGYT,TRBJ1-2,12,-,TRBV29-1
ASRRGLAVQSGSTDTQY,TRBJ2-3,17,-,TRBV28
ASSYDSGRFIETQY,TRBJ2-5,14,-,TRBV6-6
AWGQGLNTEAF,TRBJ1-1,11,few,TRBV30
ASSQITLTGSSYNEQF,TRBJ2-1,16,-,TRBV4-1
SVEAAQETQY,TRBJ2-5,10,-,TRBV29-1
ASSQADRDNYGYT,TRBJ1-2,13,-,TRBV4-1
ASSLDSNNSPLH,TRBJ1-6,12,-,TRBV13
ASSSSGRTDTQY,TRBJ2-3,12,-,TRBV7-2
ASSLAGAANEKLF,TRBJ1-4,13,-,TRBV5-4
ASGELGTGRTDTQY,TRBJ2-3,14,-,TRBV6-6
ASSPGELINYGYT,TRBJ1-2,13,-,TRBV5-1
ASSLSWSSGSSYEQY,TRBJ2-7,15,-,TRBV7-2
ASSVGSGQGDNSPLH,TRBJ1-6,15,-,TRBV9
ASSGGQNNSPLH,TRBJ1-6,12,-,TRBV5-1
ATRPPAKNIQY,TRBJ2-4,11,once,TRBV6-5
SAPSGRIVNNEQF,TRBJ2-1,13,-,TRBV29-1
ASSQETSTRTYGYT,TRBJ1-2,14,-,TRBV4-1
ASSPVLDDEQY,TRBJ2-7,11,-,TRBV18
ASSVAVGTGAARWNEQF,TRBJ2-1,17,-,TRBV9
SVVGQGDRTDTQY,TRBJ2-3,13,-,TRBV29-1
ASSFNNRGTGGVGELF,TRBJ2-2,16,-,TRBV9
ASSDRETQY,TRBJ2-5,9,few,TRBV5-5
ASRDLNQPQH,TRBJ1-5,10,-,TRBV19
ASSLGGATNEKLF,TRBJ1-4,13,-,TRBV28
ASSQGVPSTDTQY,TRBJ2-3,13,-,TRBV4-1